This T cell receptor (beta chain) was sequenced for a study of blood T cell repertoires in COVID-19. Whole-study context: Some COVID-19 samples were acute and others convalescent; all came from the United States, Italy and Spain. T cells, B-cell-depleted T cells, or PBMCs supplied cDNA or gDNA.

This clone was observed a handful of times. Original processing notes: How many nucleated cells were present was estimated from reference gene primer amplification. Some clones are missing from TCRdb's copy, which holds only in-frame ones; the method was immunoSEQ multiplex PCR. V, J and clone size are taken as reported in that table, and D and trimming were inferred from the DNA itself. The sample lists tens of thousands of clones, 70% to 80% occurring once. With 6 bases removed from V and 4 bases from J, the gap between germline ends came to 12 bases. The CDR3 contains 13 residues. This receptor was obtained from a woman of 80 years or more with acute or convalescent COVID-19. The rearrangement joins TRBV12-3 or TRBV12-4 to TRBJ1-2, with D possibly TRBD1 on 6 matching bases. The source material was peripheral blood. This CDR3 reads CASSPDSVYGYTF. Written as DNA, the CDR3 is TGTGCCAGCAGCCCGGACAGCGTCTATGGCTACACCTTC.